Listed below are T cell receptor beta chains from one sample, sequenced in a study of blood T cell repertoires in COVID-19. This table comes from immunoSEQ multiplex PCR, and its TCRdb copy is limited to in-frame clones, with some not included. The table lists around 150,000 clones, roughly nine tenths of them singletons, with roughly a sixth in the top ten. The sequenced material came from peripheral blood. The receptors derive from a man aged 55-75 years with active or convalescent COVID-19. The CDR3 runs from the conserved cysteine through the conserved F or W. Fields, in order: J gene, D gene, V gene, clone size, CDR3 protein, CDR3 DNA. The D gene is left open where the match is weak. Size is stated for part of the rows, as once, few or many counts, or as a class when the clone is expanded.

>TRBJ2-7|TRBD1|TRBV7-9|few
CASSPRTGLNYEQYF
TGTGCCAGCAGCCCGCGGACAGGGTTGAACTACGAGCAGTACTTC
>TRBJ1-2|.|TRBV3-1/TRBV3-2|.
CASSQDTGFYGYTF
TGTGCCAGCAGCCAAGATACAGGGTTCTATGGCTACACCTTC
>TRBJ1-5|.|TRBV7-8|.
CASSLALQGGDQPQHF
TGTGCCAGCAGCTTAGCGCTACAGGGTGGGGATCAGCCCCAGCATTTT
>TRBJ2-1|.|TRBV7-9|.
CASSLVINEQFF
TGTGCCAGCAGCTTAGTTATTAATGAGCAGTTCTTC
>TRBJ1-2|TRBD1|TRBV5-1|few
CASSIGQGDYGYTF
TGCGCCAGCAGCATCGGACAGGGCGACTATGGCTACACCTTC
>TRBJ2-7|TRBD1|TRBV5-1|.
CASGKQGAYEQYF
TGCGCCAGCGGAAAACAGGGGGCCTACGAGCAGTACTTC
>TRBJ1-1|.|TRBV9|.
CASSALGGITNTEAFF
TGTGCCAGCAGCGCGCTGGGGGGAATAACGAACACTGAAGCTTTCTTT
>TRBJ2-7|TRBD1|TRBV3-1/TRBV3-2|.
CASSQDRGDRGRGEQYF
TGTGCCAGCAGCCAAGACAGGGGGGACAGGGGCCGTGGCGAGCAGTACTTC
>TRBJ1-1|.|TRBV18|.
CASSPEGVTEAFF
TGTGCCAGCTCACCAGAGGGGGTCACTGAAGCTTTCTTT
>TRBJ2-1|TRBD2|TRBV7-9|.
CASSLGGREGRGEQFF
TGTGCCAGCAGCTTAGGTGGGCGGGAGGGCCGTGGTGAGCAGTTCTTC
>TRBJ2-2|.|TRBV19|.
CASPTRTGELFF
TGTGCCAGTCCGACACGAACCGGGGAGCTGTTTTTT
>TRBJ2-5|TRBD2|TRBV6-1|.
CASSEGLAGGSETQYF
TGTGCCAGCAGTGAAGGACTAGCGGGAGGGAGTGAGACCCAGTACTTC
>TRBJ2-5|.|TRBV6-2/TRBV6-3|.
CASSPGTLGETQYF
TGTGCCAGCAGTCCCGGTACCCTCGGGGAGACCCAGTACTTC
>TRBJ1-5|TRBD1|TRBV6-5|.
CASSFTGGVQPQHF
TGTGCCAGCAGCTTTACAGGGGGCGTTCAGCCCCAGCATTTT
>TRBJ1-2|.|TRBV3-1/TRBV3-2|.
CASSQDPQGGYTF
TGTGCCAGCAGCCAAGATCCCCAGGGCGGCTACACCTTC
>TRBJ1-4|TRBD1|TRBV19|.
CASSRDRSNEKLFF
TGTGCCAGTAGTAGGGACAGATCTAATGAAAAACTGTTTTTT
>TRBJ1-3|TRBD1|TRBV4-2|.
CASSQRTGAGNTIYF
TGTGCCAGCAGCCAACGGACAGGGGCTGGAAACACCATATATTTT
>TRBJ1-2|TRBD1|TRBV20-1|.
CSAGTGNGYTF
TGCAGTGCTGGGACAGGGAATGGCTACACCTTC
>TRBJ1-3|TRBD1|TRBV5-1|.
CASSVGTGLYSGNTIYF
TGCGCCAGCAGCGTCGGGACAGGGCTCTACTCTGGAAACACCATATATTTT
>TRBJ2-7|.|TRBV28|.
CASSPPYEQYF
TGTGCCAGCAGCCCTCCCTACGAGCAGTACTTC
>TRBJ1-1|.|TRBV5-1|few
CASSLEGSGAFF
TGCGCCAGCAGCTTGGAGGGCAGCGGAGCTTTCTTT
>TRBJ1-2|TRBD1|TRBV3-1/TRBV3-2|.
CASSQGKGQGYGYTF
TGTGCCAGCAGCCAGGGTAAAGGACAGGGCTATGGCTACACCTTC
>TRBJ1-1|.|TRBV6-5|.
CASRIKGAEAFF
TGTGCCAGCAGAATAAAGGGGGCTGAAGCTTTCTTT
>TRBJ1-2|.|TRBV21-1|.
CASQPGDRGKSNYGYTF
TGTGCCAGCCAACCTGGGGACAGGGGGAAATCTAACTATGGCTACACCTTC
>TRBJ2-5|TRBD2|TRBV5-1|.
CASSLAIGAGGQETQYF
TGCGCCAGCAGCTTGGCCATCGGTGCGGGGGGCCAAGAGACCCAGTACTTC